Listed below are T cell receptor beta chains from one sample, sequenced in a study of shared clonotypes between healthy human individuals. The table came from immunoSEQ multiplex PCR; TCRdb's copy has only in-frame clones and leaves some out. This sample has roughly 2.5 million clones, with around 94% found just once. Sequenced input: naive CD4+ T cells sorted from blood. Receptors were obtained from a man aged 18 to 30 in good health. CDR3s include the opening cysteine and the closing phenylalanine or tryptophan. A D gene is named only where the DNA matches it firmly. A clone size is listed for some rows: how often the clone was seen (once, few, many), or a class if it is expanded.

cdr3_aa | cdr3_nt | j_call | d_call | v_call | clone_size
CASRPEVSGNTIYF | TGCGCCAGCAGACCCGAGGTCTCTGGAAACACCATATATTTT | TRBJ1-3 | . | TRBV5-1 | .
CASSMDRPSGSYTF | TGTGCCAGTAGTATGGACAGGCCCTCCGGGAGCTACACCTTC | TRBJ1-2 | TRBD1 | TRBV19 | .
CARSLSAVFSYEQYF | TGTGCCAGAAGCTTATCAGCGGTTTTTTCCTACGAGCAGTACTTC | TRBJ2-7 | . | TRBV5-3 | .
CASSGRTGGGTDTQYF | TGTGCCAGCAGCGGGAGAACAGGGGGCGGCACAGATACGCAGTATTTT | TRBJ2-3 | TRBD1 | TRBV9 | .
CASSLDRDLSPLHF | TGTGCCAGCAGCTTGGACAGGGATCTTTCACCCCTCCACTTT | TRBJ1-6 | . | TRBV5-6 | once
CASRKTGMSANEQFF | TGTGCCAGCAGGAAGACAGGGATGAGTGCCAATGAGCAGTTCTTC | TRBJ2-1 | TRBD1 | TRBV6-5 | .
CASTASGGNYEQYF | TGTGCCAGCACCGCTAGCGGGGGAAACTACGAGCAGTACTTC | TRBJ2-7 | TRBD2 | TRBV7-9 | .
CASSLRGLTGTIYF | TGTGCCAGCAGTTTAAGGGGGCTTACCGGCACCATATATTTT | TRBJ1-3 | TRBD1 | TRBV28 | .
CASSQGLGQGARHEKLFF | TGCGCCAGCAGCCAAGGTCTGGGACAGGGGGCACGACATGAAAAACTGTTTTTT | TRBJ1-4 | TRBD1 | TRBV4-1 | .
CASEISGLAGGTDTQYF | TGCGCCAGTGAAATATCGGGACTAGCGGGAGGGACAGATACGCAGTATTTT | TRBJ2-3 | TRBD2 | TRBV5-1 | .
CAMSQDRADGYTF | TGTGCCATGTCCCAGGACAGGGCGGATGGCTACACCTTC | TRBJ1-2 | TRBD1 | TRBV10-3 | .
CASSFYGAGNIQYF | TGTGCCAGCAGCTTCTATGGGGCGGGAAACATTCAGTACTTC | TRBJ2-4 | . | TRBV7-2 | .